One and the same sample provided the 32 T cell receptor beta chains below, sequenced in a study of T cell repertoires in cytomegalovirus infection. Their recognized antigens are unknown. TCRdb re-analysed the reads in MiXCR, keeping a single row per CDR3 protein. The data contain 150,000 or so distinct CDR3 sequences, roughly a fifth of them singletons. The specimen comprised CD8+ T cells from cultured PBMCs, sampled from culture after CMV antigen stimulation. These receptors were taken from a human donor in good health (CMV status not recorded). Some clones in this sample may be carry-over from other donors' samples.

In its sample, this clonotype was seen a few times. V and J are TRBV12-3 or TRBV12-4 and TRBJ1-1, with a tentative D call TRBD1 (6 bases). The CDR3 has 13 residues. V lost 3 bases and J 7 bases, leaving 12 bases between the germline ends. Written as DNA, the CDR3 is TGTGCCAGCAGTTTTGGGGGGGCTAATGAAGCTTTCTTT. Its translation is CASSFGGANEAFF.

The sample holds a few counts of this clonotype. A read error may produce the germline difference seen at one junction end. V and J are TRBV20-1 and TRBJ2-7; 7 bases are shared with TRBD1. This CDR3 region has 11 residues. CDR1 DFQATT and CDR2 SNEGSKA come from the germline V gene (reference sequence). CDR3 sequence (DNA): TGCAGTGCTAGAGATTCCGGGACAGTCCTCTTC. Its protein product is CSARDSGTVLF.

This clonotype came up a few times. J is TRBJ2-1 and V is TRBV12-3 or TRBV12-4; TRBD1 aligns across 9 bases. The length of the CDR3 is 14 residues. V lost 7 bases, J lost 3 bases, and 4 bases stayed unmatched. CDR3 residues: CASTGTGFYNEQFF. CDR3 DNA: TGTGCCAGCACCGGGACAGGGTTCTACAATGAGCAGTTCTTC.

The chain joins TRBV7-9 to TRBJ2-1; tentative D call: TRBD2 (5 bases). Germline V gives CDR1 SEHNR, CDR2 FQNEAQ (reference sequence). Trimming cost V 3 bases and J 6 bases, with 15 bases left between them. The CDR3 has 15 residues. CDR3 protein: CASSFGGSGLNEQFF. The CDR3 nucleotides read TGTGCCAGCAGCTTCGGAGGCTCCGGGCTCAATGAGCAGTTCTTC.

In DNA, the CDR3 is TGTGCCAGCAGCCGGGAAGGTCACACTGAAGCTTTCTTT. Translation gives CASSREGHTEAFF. This chain uses TRBV7-6 with TRBJ1-1; D is uncertain. Germline values: CDR1 SGHVS, CDR2 FNYEAQ. V lost 5 bases, J lost 3 bases, and 10 bases lay in between. CDR3 length: 13 amino acids.

The genes are TRBV4-1 and TRBJ2-6; tentatively, D is TRBD1 (7 bases). This CDR3 is 18 amino acids long. CDR1 and CDR2 (germline): MGHRA, YSYEKL. The V end lost 1 base, the J end lost 3 bases, and 16 bases lay between the germline ends. Here the CDR3 reads CASSQAGGPFGGANVLTF. In nucleotides, the CDR3 is TGCGCCAGCAGCCAAGCAGGGGGGCCCTTCGGTGGGGCCAACGTCCTGACTTTC.

This clonotype was observed a few times. This chain joins TRBV7-9 and TRBJ2-1; perhaps D is TRBD1 or TRBD2 (6 bases each). Trimming removed 5 bases from V and 6 bases from J, with 17 bases in between. Germline values: CDR1 SEHNR, CDR2 FQNEAQ (reference sequence). CDR3 length equals 15 residues. The DNA of the CDR3 is TGTGCCAGCAGCCTCGGAGGGGGATCAACCAATGAGCAGTTCTTC. It codes for CASSLGGGSTNEQFF.

The V gene is TRBV29-1, the J gene TRBJ1-1, with D uncertain. The germline V gene has CDR1 SQVTM and CDR2 ANQGSEA. Trimming took off 7 bases at V and 4 bases at J, with 16 bases between the two ends. The CDR3 contains 13 residues. This CDR3 is CSAILFRGTEAFF. CDR3 DNA sequence: TGCAGCGCCATACTTTTTCGAGGCACTGAAGCTTTCTTT.

V is TRBV12-3 or TRBV12-4 and J is TRBJ2-7; D may match TRBD1 or TRBD2 (5 bases each). The CDR3 contains 15 residues. The germline V and J ends were trimmed by 3 bases and 7 bases, with 19 bases remaining between them. The CDR3 DNA is TGTGCCAGCAGTTTTGGACCGGGACGCCTCAGGGAGCAGTACTTC. It specifies CASSFGPGRLREQYF.

The chain recombines TRBV5-4 with TRBJ1-6; TRBD1 agrees at 9 bases. The V segment lost 4 bases and the J segment 7 bases; nucleotides outside the gene matches: 6. The CDR3 length is 15 residues. Germline CDR1 reads SGHNT; CDR2 reads YYREEE (reference sequence). CDR3 protein: CASSGGGQGNSPLHF. The CDR3 bases are TGTGCCAGCAGCGGTGGGGGACAGGGCAATTCACCCCTCCACTTT. Variable domain in full (rest from reference TRBV5-4 and TRBJ1-6): ETGVTQSPTHLIKTRGQQVTLRCSSQSGHNTVSWYQQALGQGPQFIFQYYREEENGRGNFPPRFSGLQFPNYSSELNVNALELDDSALYLCASSGGGQGNSPLHFGNGTRLTVT.

This chain links TRBV4-3 with TRBJ2-7; D remains unclear. This CDR3 region has 16 residues. The germline V gene has CDR1 LGHNA and CDR2 YSLEER. Trimming removed 0 bases from V and 2 bases from J, with 14 bases in between. The CDR3, as DNA: TGCGCCAGCAGCCAAGATCCCGGGCAGGCGACCTACGAGCAGTACTTC. This sequence encodes CASSQDPGQATYEQYF.

This clonotype turned up a few times. The rearrangement links TRBV7-9 to TRBJ1-1, with D tentatively TRBD1 (5 bases). V was trimmed by 6 bases and J by 4 bases, leaving 18 bases between them. There are 15 residues in the CDR3. Germline V gene sequence: CDR1 SEHNR, CDR2 FQNEAQ (reference sequence). This CDR3 is CASSITQGGFTEAFF. The CDR3, as DNA: TGTGCCAGCAGTATAACCCAGGGAGGGTTCACTGAAGCTTTCTTT.

This clonotype was recorded a few times. This chain uses TRBV4-1 with TRBJ2-3, with D possibly being TRBD1 (7 bases). CDR1 is MGHRA, CDR2 YSYEKL, per germline. Trimming removed 0 bases at V and 3 bases at J, with 13 bases between. The CDR3 covers 16 residues. In DNA form, the CDR3 reads TGCGCCAGCAGCCAAGATGGGGCAGGGGGGACAGATACGCAGTATTTT. As protein: CASSQDGAGGTDTQYF.

This clonotype has a handful of counts. The rearrangement links TRBV4-1 to TRBJ2-7; D possibly corresponds to TRBD2 (6 bases). Germline CDR1 and CDR2: MGHRA and YSYEKL. The length of the CDR3 is 14 residues. Trimming removed 3 bases from V and 2 bases from J, with 11 bases in between. The CDR3 sequence: CASSQAGRTYEQYF. DNA of the CDR3: TGCGCCAGCAGCCAGGCGGGACGGACCTACGAGCAGTACTTC.

This clonotype was seen only a few times. The V call is TRBV6-2 or TRBV6-3, the J call TRBJ2-7; no definite D call. Germline CDR1 and CDR2: MNHEY and SVGEGT. The CDR3 has 11 residues. Trimming took off 2 bases at V and 7 bases at J, with 6 bases between the two ends. CDR3: CASSYGREQYF. The CDR3 DNA reads as TGTGCCAGCAGTTACGGTAGGGAGCAGTACTTC.

This clonotype was detected only a few times. This sequence joins TRBV12-3 or TRBV12-4 and TRBJ2-7; D is possibly TRBD1 or TRBD2 (5 bases each). The V end lost 10 bases, the J end lost 6 bases, and 19 bases lay between the germline ends. The CDR3 is 13 residues long. The CDR3 spells CATTPSGPTEQYF. DNA for the CDR3: TGTGCCACCACCCCATCGGGGCCTACCGAGCAGTACTTC.

The rearrangement links TRBV20-1 to TRBJ2-1, with TRBD2 matching 12 bases. Germline trimming cut 3 bases from V and 3 bases from J; bases unmatched to any gene: 6. The germline V gene encodes CDR1 DFQATT and CDR2 SNEGSKA (reference sequence). This CDR3 has 16 amino acids. CDR3 residues: CSARSTSGGNYNEQFF. CDR3 coding DNA: TGCAGTGCTAGGTCGACTAGCGGGGGAAACTACAATGAGCAGTTCTTC.

The chain uses TRBV7-6 and TRBJ1-5, with 7 bases that match TRBD1. CDR1 SGHVS and CDR2 FNYEAQ come from the germline V gene. The CDR3 has 15 residues. J gave up 5 bases and V 5 bases, and 9 bases lay outside the gene matches. CDR3 residues: CASSLRQGRHQPQHF. For the CDR3, the DNA is TGTGCCAGCAGCCTCCGACAGGGACGTCATCAGCCCCAGCATTTT.

The chain uses TRBV6-5 and TRBJ2-3; TRBD1 matches at 7 bases. The CDR3 is 20 amino acids. Germline-derived CDR1 and CDR2 are MNHEY and SVGAGI. V dropped 4 bases and J dropped 0; count of bases not matched to a gene: 19. CDR3 coding DNA: TGTGCCAGCAGTTTTTCAAGGGGGCGTCGGTTGCTGCTTAGCACAGATACGCAGTATTTT. Protein product: CASSFSRGRRLLLSTDTQYF.

The table lists this clonotype with a few counts. The chain is built from TRBV20-1 and TRBJ1-1, with D uncertain. Germline V CDR1 and CDR2: DFQATT, SNEGSKA (reference sequence). Trimming left V 1 base short and J 5 bases short, with 11 bases between. The CDR3 spans 13 residues. Here the CDR3 DNA reads TGCAGTGCTAGAGTTTACGTGGGGACTGAAGCTTTCTTT. It yields the protein CSARVYVGTEAFF.

This clonotype showed up just a few times. The chain combines TRBV7-8 with TRBJ2-2, with D maybe TRBD2 (5 bases). The CDR3 covers 16 residues. V lost 5 bases, J lost 0 bases, and 13 bases lay in between. From germline, CDR1 is SGHVS and CDR2 FQNEAQ. CDR3 residues: CASSPLEGPNTGELFF. The CDR3 bases are TGTGCCAGCAGCCCCCTCGAGGGCCCGAACACCGGGGAGCTGTTTTTT.

This clonotype showed up just once. Here the CDR3 reads CSARDREGHEQYF. The CDR3 DNA sequence: TGCAGTGCGCGGGACAGGGAGGGCCACGAGCAGTACTTC. V and J are TRBV20-1 and TRBJ2-7, with 9 positions matching TRBD1. The trim removed 6 bases at V and 5 bases at J, leaving 8 bases unmatched. Germline V gives CDR1 DFQATT, CDR2 SNEGSKA (reference sequence). The CDR3 is 13 amino acids.

This clonotype has more than one count but fewer than ten. The rearrangement uses TRBV7-2 and TRBJ1-6; D is unclear. This CDR3 is 15 amino acids long. V lost 7 bases, J lost 2 bases, and 12 bases lay in between. Germline CDR1 reads SGHTA; CDR2 reads FQGNSA. The CDR3 spells CASTPQNAYNSPLHF. The CDR3 DNA reads TGTGCCAGCACCCCCCAGAACGCCTATAATTCACCCCTCCACTTT. The whole variable domain, filled in from reference TRBV7-2 and TRBJ1-6, reads GAGVSQSPSNKVTEKGKDVELRCDPISGHTALYWYRQSLGQGLEFLIYFQGNSAPDKSGLPSDRFSAERTGGSVSTLTIQRTQQEDSAVYLCASTPQNAYNSPLHFGNGTRLTVT.

The gene calls are TRBV7-6 and TRBJ2-1; no firm D call. This CDR3 has 13 residues. Trimming removed 1 base at V and 4 bases at J, with 5 bases between. Germline CDR1 and CDR2: SGHVS and FNYEAQ. CDR3 sequence reads: CASSLVQYNEQFF. The CDR3 region has the DNA TGTGCCAGCAGCTTAGTACAGTACAATGAGCAGTTCTTC.

This chain joins TRBV7-6 and TRBJ2-3; D tentatively reads TRBD1 or TRBD2 (5 bases each). V was trimmed by 4 bases and J by 2 bases, leaving 19 bases between them. The CDR3 totals 17 residues. CDR1 is SGHVS, CDR2 FNYEAQ, per germline. CDR3 DNA: TGTGCCAGCAGCTCGAGTGTTACGGGACCAATCACAGATACGCAGTATTTT. The encoded protein is CASSSSVTGPITDTQYF.

The chain employs TRBV9 and TRBJ2-4; 10 bases fit TRBD2. Trimming took 3 bases from V and 6 from J; bases not matched to a gene: 9. The CDR3 spans 16 residues. Germline V gene lookup returns CDR1 SGDLS and CDR2 YYNGEE. The CDR3 spells CASSALPSGGVNIQYF. The CDR3 coding sequence is TGTGCCAGCAGCGCTCTTCCTAGCGGGGGAGTAAACATTCAGTACTTC.

V and J are TRBV28 and TRBJ2-3, with D uncertain. The CDR3 totals 15 residues. The V and J ends lost 5 bases and 0 bases respectively, with 12 bases between them. CDR1 MDHEN and CDR2 SYDVKM come from the germline V gene. The CDR3 region is CASSMYQLSTDTQYF. The CDR3 nucleotides read TGTGCCAGCAGTATGTACCAACTAAGCACAGATACGCAGTATTTT.

This chain joins TRBV6-6 and TRBJ2-7; a possible D gene is TRBD2 (7 bases). CDR1 MNHNY and CDR2 SVGAGI come from the germline V gene (reference sequence). The CDR3 extends over 16 amino acids. The V end was cut by 5 bases, the J end by 1 base, with 18 bases between. The CDR3 loop reads CASSKGGGLSSYEQYF. As DNA, the CDR3 is TGTGCCAGCAGTAAGGGGGGGGGCCTAAGTTCCTACGAGCAGTACTTC.

This clonotype was picked up a small number of times. The chain has TRBV7-9 and TRBJ2-3; D assignment may be TRBD1 or TRBD2 (5 bases each). The V end lost 1 base, the J end lost 0 bases, and 14 bases lay between the germline ends. Looked up from germline, CDR1 is SEHNR and CDR2 is FQNEAQ (reference sequence). This CDR3 region has 17 residues. The CDR3 region is CASSLVDGASSTDTQYF. Written as DNA, the CDR3 is TGTGCCAGCAGCTTAGTCGACGGGGCTTCTAGCACAGATACGCAGTATTTT.

The V call is TRBV4-1, the J call TRBJ2-3; D is ambiguous. Between the trimmed V and J ends, which lost 1 base and 5 bases, there was a span of 4 bases. Germline lookup yields CDR1 MGHRA and CDR2 YSYEKL. This CDR3 is built from 12 residues. The CDR3 spells CASSQVGDTQYF. The DNA of the CDR3 is TGCGCCAGCAGCCAAGTGGGAGATACGCAGTATTTT.

The chain links TRBV7-9 to TRBJ2-7; D possibly matches TRBD1 or TRBD2 (6 bases each). Germline CDR1 SEHNR, CDR2 FQNEAQ (reference sequence). Between the trimmed V and J ends, which lost 5 bases and 1 base, there was a span of 15 bases. CDR3 size: 15 residues. The chain's CDR3 is CASSPTGRMSYEQYF. Here the CDR3 DNA reads TGTGCCAGCAGCCCTACAGGGAGGATGTCCTACGAGCAGTACTTC.

The chain links TRBV4-3 to TRBJ1-1, with D perhaps matching TRBD1 (6 bases). Germline V lookup: CDR1 LGHNA, CDR2 YSLEER. CDR3 length: 17 residues. Trimming took off 0 bases at V and 5 bases at J, with 19 bases between the two ends. CDR3 region: CASSQDLFGQTSTEAFF. CDR3 DNA: TGCGCCAGCAGCCAAGATTTGTTTGGACAGACCTCAACTGAAGCTTTCTTT.